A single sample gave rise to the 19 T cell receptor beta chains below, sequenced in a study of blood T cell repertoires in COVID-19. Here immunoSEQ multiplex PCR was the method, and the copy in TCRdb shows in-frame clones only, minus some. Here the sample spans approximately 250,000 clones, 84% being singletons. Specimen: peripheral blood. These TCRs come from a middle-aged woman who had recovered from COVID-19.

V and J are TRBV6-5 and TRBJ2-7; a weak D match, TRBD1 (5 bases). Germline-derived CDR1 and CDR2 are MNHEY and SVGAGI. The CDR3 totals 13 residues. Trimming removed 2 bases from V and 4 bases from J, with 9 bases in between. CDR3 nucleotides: TGTGCCAGCAGTTACCAAGGGGAATACGAGCAGTACTTC. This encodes CASSYQGEYEQYF.

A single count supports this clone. The CDR3 here is CASSPTWSSYNEQFF. The CDR3 DNA follows: TGTGCCAGCAGCCCAACTTGGAGCTCCTACAATGAGCAGTTCTTC. V usage is TRBV11-2 and J usage is TRBJ2-1; no definite D call. V was trimmed by 5 bases and J by 0 bases, leaving 11 bases between them. This CDR3 region has 15 residues. Germline CDR1 is SGHAT and CDR2 is FQNNGV. The whole variable domain, remainder taken from reference TRBV11-2 and TRBJ2-1, is EAGVAQSPRYKIIEKRQSVAFWCNPISGHATLYWYQQILGQGPKLLIQFQNNGVVDDSQLPKDRFSAERLKGVDSTLKIQPAKLEDSAVYLCASSPTWSSYNEQFFGPGTRLTVL.

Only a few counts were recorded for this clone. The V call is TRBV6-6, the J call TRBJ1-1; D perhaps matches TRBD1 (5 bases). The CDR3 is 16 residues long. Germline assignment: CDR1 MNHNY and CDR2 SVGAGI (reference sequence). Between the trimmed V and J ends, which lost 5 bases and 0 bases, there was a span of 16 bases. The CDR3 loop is CASSGQGGRMNTEAFF. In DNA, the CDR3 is TGTGCCAGCAGTGGTCAGGGCGGCCGGATGAACACTGAAGCTTTCTTT.

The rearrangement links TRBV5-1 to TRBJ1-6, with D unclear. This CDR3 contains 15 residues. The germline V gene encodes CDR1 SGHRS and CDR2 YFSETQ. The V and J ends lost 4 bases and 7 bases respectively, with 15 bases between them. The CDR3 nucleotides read TGCGCCAGCAGCCCCCTTGGGGTAGCGAATTCACCCCTCCACTTT. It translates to CASSPLGVANSPLHF. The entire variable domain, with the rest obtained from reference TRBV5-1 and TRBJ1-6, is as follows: KAGVTQTPRYLIKTRGQQVTLSCSPISGHRSVSWYQQTPGQGLQFLFEYFSETQRNKGNFPGRFSGRQFSNSRSEMNVSTLELGDSALYLCASSPLGVANSPLHFGNGTRLTVT.

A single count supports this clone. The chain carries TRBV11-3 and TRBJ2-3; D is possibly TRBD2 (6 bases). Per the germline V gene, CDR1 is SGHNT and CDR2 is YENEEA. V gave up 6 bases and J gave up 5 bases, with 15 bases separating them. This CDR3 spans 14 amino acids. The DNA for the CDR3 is TGTGCCAGCAGGCCGCCGGAGGGGAAAGATACGCAGTATTTT. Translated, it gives CASRPPEGKDTQYF.

In DNA, the CDR3 is TGTGCCAGCAGCTTAGGAGGGGGCGGGGTTGAGCAGTTCTTC. The encoded protein is CASSLGGGGVEQFF. The chain carries TRBV11-3 and TRBJ2-1, with TRBD1 as a possible D gene (7 bases). Germline V gives CDR1 SGHNT, CDR2 YENEEA. The V gene lost 1 base and the J gene lost 9 bases, with 13 bases spanning the gap. This CDR3 spans 14 amino acids.

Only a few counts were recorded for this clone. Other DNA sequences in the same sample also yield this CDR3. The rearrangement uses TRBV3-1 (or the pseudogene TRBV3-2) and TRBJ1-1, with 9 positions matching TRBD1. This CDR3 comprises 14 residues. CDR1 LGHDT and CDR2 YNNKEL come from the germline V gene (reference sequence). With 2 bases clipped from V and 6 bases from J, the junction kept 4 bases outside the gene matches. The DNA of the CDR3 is TGTGCCAGCAGCCAACCCGGGACAGGGTCTGAAGCTTTCTTT. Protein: CASSQPGTGSEAFF.

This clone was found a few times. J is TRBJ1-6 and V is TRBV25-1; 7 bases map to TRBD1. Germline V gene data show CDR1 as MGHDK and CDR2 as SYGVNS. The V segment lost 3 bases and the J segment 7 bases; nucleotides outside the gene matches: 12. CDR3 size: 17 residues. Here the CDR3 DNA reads TGTGCCAGCAGTGAGTATAGTTCCGGACAGGAAAATTCACCCCTCCACTTT. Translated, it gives CASSEYSSGQENSPLHF. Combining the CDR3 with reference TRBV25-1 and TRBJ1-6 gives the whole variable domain EADIYQTPRYLVIGTGKKITLECSQTMGHDKMYWYQQDPGMELHLIHYSYGVNSTEKGDLSSESTVSRIRTEHFPLTLESARPSHTSQYLCASSEYSSGQENSPLHFGNGTRLTVT.

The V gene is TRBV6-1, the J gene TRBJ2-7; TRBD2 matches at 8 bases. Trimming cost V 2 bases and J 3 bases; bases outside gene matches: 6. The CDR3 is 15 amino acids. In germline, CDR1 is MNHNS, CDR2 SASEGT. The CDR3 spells CASSEPSGSFYEQYF. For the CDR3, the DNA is TGTGCCAGCAGTGAACCTAGCGGGTCTTTCTACGAGCAGTACTTC.

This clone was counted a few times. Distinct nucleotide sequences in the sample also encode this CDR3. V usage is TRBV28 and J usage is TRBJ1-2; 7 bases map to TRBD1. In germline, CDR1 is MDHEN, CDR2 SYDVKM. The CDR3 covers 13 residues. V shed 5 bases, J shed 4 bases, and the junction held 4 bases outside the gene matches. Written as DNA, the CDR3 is TGTGCCAGCAGTCCAACAGGGGTCTATGGCTACACCTTC. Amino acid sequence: CASSPTGVYGYTF.

CDR3 sequence (DNA): TGTGCCAGCAGCTTAGGGCAGACTAGCGGGGCCACCTACGAGCAGTACTTC. Its translation is CASSLGQTSGATYEQYF. The V call is TRBV7-6, the J call TRBJ2-7, with TRBD2 identical over 11 bases. J gave up 2 bases and V 1 base, and 7 bases lay outside the gene matches. This CDR3 is built from 17 residues. CDR1 is SGHVS, CDR2 FNYEAQ, per germline.

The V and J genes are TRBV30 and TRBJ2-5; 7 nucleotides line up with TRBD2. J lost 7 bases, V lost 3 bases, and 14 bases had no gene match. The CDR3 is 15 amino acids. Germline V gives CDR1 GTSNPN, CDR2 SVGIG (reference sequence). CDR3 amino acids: CAWSPAGSVKSTQYF. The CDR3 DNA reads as TGTGCCTGGAGCCCAGCGGGGAGTGTCAAGTCGACCCAGTACTTC.

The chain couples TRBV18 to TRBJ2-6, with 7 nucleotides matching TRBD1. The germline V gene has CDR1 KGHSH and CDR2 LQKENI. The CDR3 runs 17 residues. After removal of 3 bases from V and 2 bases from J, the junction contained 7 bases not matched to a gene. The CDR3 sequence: CASSPGQLGTGANVLTF. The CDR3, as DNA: TGTGCCAGCTCACCGGGACAGCTAGGGACTGGGGCCAACGTCCTGACTTTC.

The CDR3 coding sequence is TGTGCCAGCAGCTTAGGAGTGGGGGCTAATATGGCACCCCTCCACTTT. The encoded protein is CASSLGVGANMAPLHF. V gene TRBV11-2 combines with J gene TRBJ1-6; perhaps TRBD1 as D (6 bases). The V gene's germline CDR1 is SGHAT and CDR2 FQNNGV. The V end was cut by 1 base, the J end by 11 bases, with 18 bases between. The CDR3 spans 16 residues. The full variable domain, with the rest looked up from reference TRBV11-2 and TRBJ1-6, is EAGVAQSPRYKIIEKRQSVAFWCNPISGHATLYWYQQILGQGPKLLIQFQNNGVVDDSQLPKDRFSAERLKGVDSTLKIQPAKLEDSAVYLCASSLGVGANMAPLHFGNGTRLTVT.

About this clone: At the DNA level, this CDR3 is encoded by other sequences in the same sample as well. CDR3 region: CASSFLQSSYNSPLHF. In DNA form, the CDR3 reads TGTGCCAGCAGTTTTCTACAGAGCTCCTATAATTCACCCCTCCACTTT. The chain joins TRBV27 to TRBJ1-6; no clear D. V was trimmed by 3 bases and J by 0 bases, leaving 9 bases between them. The germline V gene encodes CDR1 MNHEY and CDR2 SMNVEV (reference sequence). The CDR3 contains 16 residues.

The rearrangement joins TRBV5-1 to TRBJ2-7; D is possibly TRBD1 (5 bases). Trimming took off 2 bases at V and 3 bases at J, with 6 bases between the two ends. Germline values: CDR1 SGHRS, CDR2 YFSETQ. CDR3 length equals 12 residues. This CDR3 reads CASSFDSYEQYF. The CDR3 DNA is TGCGCCAGCAGCTTTGACAGCTACGAGCAGTACTTC.

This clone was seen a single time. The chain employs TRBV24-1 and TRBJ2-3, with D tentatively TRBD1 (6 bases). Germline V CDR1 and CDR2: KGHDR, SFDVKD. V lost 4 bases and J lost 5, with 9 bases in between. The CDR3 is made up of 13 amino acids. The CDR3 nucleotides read TGTGCCACCAGTGAGCCACAGGGAGATACGCAGTATTTT. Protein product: CATSEPQGDTQYF.

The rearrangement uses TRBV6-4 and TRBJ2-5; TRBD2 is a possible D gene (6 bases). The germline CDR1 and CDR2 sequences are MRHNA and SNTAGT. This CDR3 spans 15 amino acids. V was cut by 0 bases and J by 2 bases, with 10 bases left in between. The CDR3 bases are TGTGCCAGCAGTGACTCCGGGGGAACACAAGAGACCCAGTACTTC. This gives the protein CASSDSGGTQETQYF.

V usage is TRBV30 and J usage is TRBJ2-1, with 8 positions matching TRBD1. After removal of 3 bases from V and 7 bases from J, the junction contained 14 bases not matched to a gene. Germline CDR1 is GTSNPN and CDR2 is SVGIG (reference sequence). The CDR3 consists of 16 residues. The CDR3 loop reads CAWRGNTGGNRNEQFF. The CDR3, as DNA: TGTGCCTGGAGGGGAAATACAGGGGGGAACCGGAATGAGCAGTTCTTC.